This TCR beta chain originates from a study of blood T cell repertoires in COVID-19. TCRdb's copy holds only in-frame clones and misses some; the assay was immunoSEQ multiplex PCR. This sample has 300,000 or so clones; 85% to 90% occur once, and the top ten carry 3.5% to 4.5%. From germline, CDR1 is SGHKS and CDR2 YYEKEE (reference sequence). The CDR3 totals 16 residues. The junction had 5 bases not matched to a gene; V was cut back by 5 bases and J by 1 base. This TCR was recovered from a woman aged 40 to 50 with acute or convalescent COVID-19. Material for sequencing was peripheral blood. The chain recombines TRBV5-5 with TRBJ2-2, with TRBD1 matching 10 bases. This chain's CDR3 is CASSRDRGLNTGELFF. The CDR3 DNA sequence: TGTGCCAGCAGTCGGGACAGGGGATTGAACACCGGGGAGCTGTTTTTT.